The source of this T cell receptor beta chain is a study of regulatory T cells in long-lasting Graves disease. Time point given: newly diagnosed GD, antithyroid drugs for less than 3 months. Following extraction of RNA from PBMCs, that RNA was used to make the TCR library. TCR beta libraries were built with iRepertoire HTBI primers and Arm-PCR of CDR3 regions. MiXCR was run by TCRdb on the multiplex PCR reads, yielding one entry per CDR3 protein. The repertoire has hundreds of thousands of distinct CDR3 sequences, roughly 15% of them found once; the top ten carry roughly 25%. This clonotype was seen many times. The same sample was also used in a study of T cells in Graves' hyperthyroidism and ophthalmopathy. That paper states: HTBI primers were the set used in a first-round RT-PCR of the TCR CDR3.

The clonotype originates from a middle-aged woman with Graves disease. Sequenced here: peripheral blood mononuclear cells (PBMCs), sampled at new diagnosis, from a patient treated with antithyroid drugs.

The CDR3 coding sequence is TGCAGTGCTAGTGAGCAGACAAGCAATCAGCCCCAGCATTTT. Residues: CSASEQTSNQPQHF. The genes are TRBV20-1 and TRBJ1-5; D ambiguous. Germline V gives CDR1 DFQATT, CDR2 SNEGSKA (reference sequence). This CDR3 spans 14 amino acids. Trimming took 3 bases from V and 1 from J, leaving 10 bases between them.